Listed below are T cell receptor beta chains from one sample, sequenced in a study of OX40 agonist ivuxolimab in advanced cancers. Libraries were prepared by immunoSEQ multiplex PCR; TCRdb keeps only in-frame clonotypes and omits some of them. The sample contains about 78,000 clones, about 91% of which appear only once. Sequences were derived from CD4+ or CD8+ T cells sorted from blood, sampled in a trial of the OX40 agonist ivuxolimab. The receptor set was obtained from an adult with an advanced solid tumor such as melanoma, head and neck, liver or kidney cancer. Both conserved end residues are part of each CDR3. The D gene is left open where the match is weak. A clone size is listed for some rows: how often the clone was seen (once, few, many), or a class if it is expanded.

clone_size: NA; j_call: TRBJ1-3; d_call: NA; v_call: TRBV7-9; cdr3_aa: CASTPLGKAASGNTIYF; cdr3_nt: TGTGCCAGCACACCCTTGGGGAAAGCCGCCTCTGGAAACACCATATATTTT
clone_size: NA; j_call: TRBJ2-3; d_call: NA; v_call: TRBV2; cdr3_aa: CASSQLVSLTDTQYF; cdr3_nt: TGTGCCAGCAGTCAGCTAGTATCCCTCACAGATACGCAGTATTTT
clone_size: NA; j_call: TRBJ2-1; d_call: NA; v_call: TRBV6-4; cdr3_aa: CASSVQTSTSYNEQFF; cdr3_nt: TGTGCCAGCAGTGTACAGACCTCTACATCCTACAATGAGCAGTTCTTC
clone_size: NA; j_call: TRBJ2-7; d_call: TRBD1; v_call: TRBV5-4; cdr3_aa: CASRGGTGGHEQYF; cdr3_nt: TGTGCCAGCAGAGGTGGGACAGGGGGCCACGAGCAGTACTTC
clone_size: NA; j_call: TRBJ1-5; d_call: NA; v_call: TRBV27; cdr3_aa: CASSLSAGNQPQHF; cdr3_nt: TGTGCCAGCAGTTTATCGGCAGGGAATCAGCCCCAGCATTTT
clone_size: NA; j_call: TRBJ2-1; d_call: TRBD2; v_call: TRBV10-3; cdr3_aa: CAISESTSGSGGNEQFF; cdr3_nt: TGTGCCATCAGTGAGTCTACTAGCGGGTCAGGAGGCAATGAGCAGTTCTTC
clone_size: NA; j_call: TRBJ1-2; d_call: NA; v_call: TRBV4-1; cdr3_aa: CASSQSPPGLRDGYTF; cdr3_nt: TGCGCCAGCAGCCAAAGCCCCCCCGGGCTGAGGGATGGCTACACCTTC
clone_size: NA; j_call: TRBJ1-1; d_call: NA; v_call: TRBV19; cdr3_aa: CASSIDQGLNTEAFF; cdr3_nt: TGTGCCAGTAGTATAGATCAAGGGTTGAACACTGAAGCTTTCTTT
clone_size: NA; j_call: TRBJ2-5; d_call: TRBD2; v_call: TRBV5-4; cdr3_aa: CASSGWTSGKTQYF; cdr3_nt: TGTGCCAGCAGCGGATGGACTAGCGGAAAGACCCAGTACTTC
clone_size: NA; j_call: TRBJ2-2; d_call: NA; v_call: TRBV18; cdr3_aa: CASSASQLITGELFF; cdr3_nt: TGTGCCAGCTCCGCCAGTCAATTGATCACCGGGGAGCTGTTTTTT
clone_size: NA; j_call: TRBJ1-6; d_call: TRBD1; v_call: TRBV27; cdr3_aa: CASRQGAASYNSPLHF; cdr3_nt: TGTGCCAGCAGACAGGGGGCAGCTTCCTATAATTCACCCCTCCACTTT
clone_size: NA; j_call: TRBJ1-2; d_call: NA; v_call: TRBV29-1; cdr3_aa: CSVPLYRESYGYTF; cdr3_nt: TGCAGCGTTCCACTCTACAGGGAATCCTATGGCTACACCTTC
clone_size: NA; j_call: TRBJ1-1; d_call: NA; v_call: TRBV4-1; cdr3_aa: CASSQDPGLQAFF; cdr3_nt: TGCGCCAGCAGCCAAGATCCGGGACTCCAAGCTTTCTTT
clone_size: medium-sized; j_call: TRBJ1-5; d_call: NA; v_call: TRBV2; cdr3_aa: CASSEEGIQPQHF; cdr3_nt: TGTGCCAGCAGTGAGGAGGGAATCCAGCCCCAGCATTTT
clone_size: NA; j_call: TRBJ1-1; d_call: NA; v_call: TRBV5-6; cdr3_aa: CASSLGRTAEAFF; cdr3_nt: TGTGCCAGCAGCTTAGGACGGACAGCTGAAGCTTTCTTT
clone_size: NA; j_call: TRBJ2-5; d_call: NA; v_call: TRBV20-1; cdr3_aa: CSARDWKSQYF; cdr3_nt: TGCAGTGCTAGAGATTGGAAGTCCCAGTACTTC
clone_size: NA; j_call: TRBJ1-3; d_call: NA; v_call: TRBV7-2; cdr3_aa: CASSLGVPSGNTIYF; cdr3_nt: TGTGCCAGCAGCTTAGGGGTGCCGTCTGGAAACACCATATATTTT
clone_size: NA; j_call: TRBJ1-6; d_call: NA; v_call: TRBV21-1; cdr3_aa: CAIHRNSPLHF; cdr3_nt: TGTGCCATCCACAGGAATTCACCCCTCCACTTT
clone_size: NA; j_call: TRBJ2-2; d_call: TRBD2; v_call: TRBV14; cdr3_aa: CASSPQRSGRNTGELFF; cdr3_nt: TGTGCCAGCAGCCCCCAGCGGAGCGGGAGAAACACCGGGGAGCTGTTTTTT
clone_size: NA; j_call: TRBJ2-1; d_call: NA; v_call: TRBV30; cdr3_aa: CAWSVWVGRSSYNEQFF; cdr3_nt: TGTGCCTGGAGTGTATGGGTCGGGCGGAGCTCCTACAATGAGCAGTTCTTC
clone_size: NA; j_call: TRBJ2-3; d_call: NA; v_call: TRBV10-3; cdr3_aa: CAIIRDLTSTDTQYF; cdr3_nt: TGTGCCATCATCCGGGACTTAACTAGCACAGATACGCAGTATTTT
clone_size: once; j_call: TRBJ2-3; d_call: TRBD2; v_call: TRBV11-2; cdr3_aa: CASSLGSSGGTDTQYF; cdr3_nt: TGTGCCAGCAGCCTCGGTTCTAGCGGGGGCACAGATACGCAGTATTTT
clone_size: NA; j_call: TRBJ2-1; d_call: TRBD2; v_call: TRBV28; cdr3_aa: CASSLVAGGPGEQFF; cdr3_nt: TGTGCCAGCAGTTTGGTAGCGGGAGGGCCAGGGGAGCAGTTCTTC
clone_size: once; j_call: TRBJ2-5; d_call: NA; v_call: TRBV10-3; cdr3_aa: CAISQGETQYF; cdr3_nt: TGTGCCATCAGTCAAGGGGAGACCCAGTACTTC
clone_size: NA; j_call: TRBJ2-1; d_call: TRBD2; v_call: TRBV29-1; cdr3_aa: CAGRAGAYNEQFF; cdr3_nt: TGCGCCGGGCGAGCGGGAGCGTACAATGAGCAGTTCTTC
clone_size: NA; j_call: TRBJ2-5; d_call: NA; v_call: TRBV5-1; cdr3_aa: CASSEQGSETQYF; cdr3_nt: TGCGCCAGCAGCGAACAGGGATCGGAGACCCAGTACTTC
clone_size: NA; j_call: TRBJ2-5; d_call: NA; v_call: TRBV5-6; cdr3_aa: CASSSDLQTQYF; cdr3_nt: TGTGCCAGCAGCTCGGATCTTCAGACCCAGTACTTC